This TCR beta chain was sequenced during a study of blood T cell repertoires in COVID-19. In the study overall: PBMCs, B-cell-depleted T cells, or T cells provided the cDNA or gDNA that made up the material.

V trimming: 5 bases; J trimming: 5 bases; junction bases outside the gene matches: 6. CDR1 and CDR2 (germline): MDHEN, SYDVKM. The CDR3 has 15 residues. How the authors handled the data: Nucleated cell counts were estimated from reference gene primer amplification. Profiled with immunoSEQ multiplex PCR; TCRdb holds only in-frame clones, not every one. V, J and clone size are taken as reported in that table, and D and trimming were inferred from the DNA itself. The repertoire has roughly 190,000 clones, around 86% of them found once; the top ten carry roughly 3.4%. The TCR was taken from a man between 65 and 80 years old with acute or convalescent COVID-19. Sequenced material: peripheral blood. The chain combines TRBV28 with TRBJ2-1; 10 bases map to TRBD2. CDR3 in DNA: TGTGCCAGCAGTCCCGGGACTAGCGTCAACAATGAGCAGTTCTTC. As protein: CASSPGTSVNNEQFF.